One and the same sample provided the 17 T cell receptor beta chains below, sequenced in a study of tumor-infiltrating lymphocytes in primary liver carcinoma. Researchers generated TCR beta cDNA from approximately 0.55 ug of total RNA, relying on a constant-region primer. The TCR beta library was amplified through three nested multiplex PCR rounds in a modified ARM-PCR procedure. A C-beta reverse primer and TRBV1-TRBV30 forward primers served in each of the first two PCR rounds, at 10 cycles apiece. TCRdb reprocessed the multiplex PCR reads via MiXCR and lists one record per CDR3 protein. The data show 310,000 or so distinct CDR3 sequences, approximately 54% seen once. Germline DNA was also extracted, with blood RNA taken from unsorted whole blood. Sequencing was performed on peripheral blood. Source of these receptors: a woman aged 25 to 39 with primary liver carcinoma and hepatitis B virus infection.

The chain is built from TRBV6-6 and TRBJ2-1; 8 bases map to TRBD1. Germline-derived CDR1 and CDR2 are MNHNY and SVGAGI (reference sequence). The CDR3 spans 14 residues. Trimming removed 10 bases from V and 2 bases from J; junction bases left unmatched: 7. This CDR3 is CATMDRDTYNEQFF. The CDR3 bases are TGTGCCACCATGGACAGGGACACCTACAATGAGCAGTTCTTC.

The chain employs TRBV6-1 and TRBJ2-3; 9 bases line up with TRBD2. V dropped 10 bases and J dropped 6; count of bases not matched to a gene: 14. The CDR3 has 15 residues. The V gene's germline CDR1 is MNHNS and CDR2 SASEGT. CDR3 coding DNA: TGTGCCACGGTAGCGGCGGGAGGGGCGTTTGATACGCAGTATTTT. It yields the protein CATVAAGGAFDTQYF.

Comments on this clonotype: One base away lies a much larger clone, so this may be a sequencing read error. This chain joins TRBV29-1 and TRBJ2-3; D unclear. This CDR3 contains 13 residues. V was pared by 4 bases and J by 0 bases, with 8 bases between. CDR1 is SQVTM and CDR2 is ANQGSEA in the germline V gene. CDR3 protein: CSVGVASTDTQYF. The CDR3 DNA reads as TGCAGCGTTGGGGTTGCTAGCACAGATACGCAGTATTTT.

The chain is built from TRBV12-3 or TRBV12-4 and TRBJ2-2, with TRBD2 matching over 9 bases. This CDR3 comprises 15 residues. V lost 3 bases, J lost 7 bases, and 6 bases stayed unmatched. CDR3 sequence (DNA): TGTGCCAGCAGTTTTAGCGGGAGATACATCGGGGAGCTGTTTTTT. Translation gives CASSFSGRYIGELFF.

Concerning this clonotype itself: One junction end disagrees with the germline gene, perhaps due to a read error. The rearrangement uses TRBV11-3 and TRBJ2-3; the D gene is possibly TRBD2 (6 bases). The CDR3 sequence is 15 residues long. The germline CDR1 and CDR2 sequences are SGHNT and YENEEA. In DNA, the CDR3 is TGTGTCAGCAGCTTAGGATGGAGGGCCGGAGATACGCAGTATTTT. It encodes CVSSLGWRAGDTQYF. The whole variable domain, filled in from reference TRBV11-3 and TRBJ2-3, reads EAGVVQSPRYKIIEKKQPVAFWCNPISGHNTLYWYLQNLGQGPELLIRYENEEAVDDSQLPKDRFSAERLKGVDSTLKIQPAELGDSAVYLCVSSLGWRAGDTQYFGPGTRLTVL.

This clonotype was counted at least ten times. The chain combines TRBV29-1 with TRBJ2-7; D not certain. CDR1 is SQVTM and CDR2 is ANQGSEA in the germline V gene. This CDR3 has 12 amino acids. V was clipped by 4 bases and J by 3 bases, with 10 bases between them. This chain's CDR3 is CSVVDGHYEQYF. The CDR3 DNA is TGCAGCGTTGTGGACGGTCACTACGAGCAGTACTTC.

As to this clonotype: A much larger clone lies one base from this, so it may be a read error. The V call is TRBV29-1, the J call TRBJ2-2; D is uncertain. Germline V gene data show CDR1 as SQVTM and CDR2 as ANQGSEA. CDR3 length equals 12 residues. V dropped 7 bases and J dropped 5 bases, with 11 bases sitting between them. The CDR3 loop reads CSAEKWTGELFF. The CDR3 nucleotides are TGCAGCGCTGAGAAGTGGACCGGGGAGCTGTTTTTT.

As regards this clonotype: A much larger clone lies a single base off, so this may be a read error. The chain links TRBV12-3 or TRBV12-4 to TRBJ1-2, with a possible D match to TRBD1 (6 bases). Trimming removed 6 bases from V and 12 bases from J, with 20 bases in between. The CDR3 loop spans 13 amino acids. In nucleotides, the CDR3 is TGTGCCAGCAGCTATAGCGCCTCGGGGGGCCACACCTTC. This codes for CASSYSASGGHTF.

This clonotype was counted a few times. J is TRBJ1-4 and V is TRBV5-1; 10 bases are a match to TRBD1. The germline gives CDR1 SGHRS, CDR2 YFSETQ. With V trimmed by 0 bases and J by 7 bases, 9 bases remained unmatched. The CDR3 consists of 17 residues. CDR3 sequence: CASSLGRPTGGFEKLFF. The DNA for the CDR3 is TGCGCCAGCAGCTTGGGGAGACCGACAGGGGGCTTTGAAAAACTGTTTTTT. Full variable domain (missing parts from reference TRBV5-1 and TRBJ1-4): KAGVTQTPRYLIKTRGQQVTLSCSPISGHRSVSWYQQTPGQGLQFLFEYFSETQRNKGNFPGRFSGRQFSNSRSEMNVSTLELGDSALYLCASSLGRPTGGFEKLFFGSGTQLSVL.

V is TRBV5-1 and J is TRBJ2-1; the D is unclear. CDR1 is SGHRS, CDR2 YFSETQ, per germline. Trimming removed 4 bases from V and 5 bases from J, with 4 bases in between. CDR3 length: 11 amino acids. The CDR3 protein is CASSVHNEQFF. DNA for the CDR3: TGCGCCAGCAGCGTGCACAATGAGCAGTTCTTC.

Worth noting for this clonotype: One end of the junction fails to match germline, which may point to a read error. V usage is TRBV6-1 and J usage is TRBJ1-2, with no clear D. Germline V gene sequence: CDR1 MNHNS, CDR2 SASEGT. The CDR3 runs to 15 residues. The CDR3 here is CGSSEHGESFYGYTF. The CDR3, as DNA: TGTGGCAGCAGTGAACACGGGGAGTCCTTCTATGGCTACACCTTC.

As to this clonotype: This clone may be a read error of a much larger clone one base away. This sequence joins TRBV6-2 or TRBV6-3 and TRBJ2-1; no definite D call. The V end lost 7 bases, the J end lost 8 bases, and 9 bases lay between the germline ends. Germline V gives CDR1 MNHEY, CDR2 SVGEGT. This CDR3 region has 11 residues. The DNA for the CDR3 is TGTGCCAGCACATCGCCGTATGAGCAGTTCTTC. It specifies CASTSPYEQFF.

About this clonotype itself: This may come from a read error, since a much larger clone is one base off. The chain employs TRBV4-1 and TRBJ2-3; D ambiguous. Germline V gene lookup returns CDR1 MGHRA and CDR2 YSYEKL. V was cut by 6 bases and J by 3 bases, with 16 bases left in between. The CDR3 has 15 amino acids. CDR3 protein: CASSKGAIDTDTQYF. CDR3 DNA: TGCGCCAGCAGTAAAGGAGCCATCGATACAGATACGCAGTATTTT.

The table lists this clonotype with a few counts. A much bigger clone sits one base away, suggesting this may be a read error. This sequence joins TRBV11-1 and TRBJ2-2, with 7 bases fitting TRBD1. The CDR3 is made up of 17 amino acids. CDR1 is SGHAT and CDR2 is FQDESV in the germline V gene (reference sequence). The J segment lost 2 bases and the V segment lost 0 bases, leaving 6 bases of the junction unmatched. CDR3 in DNA: TGTGCCAGCAGCTTAGCGTGTGGGACAGATAACACCGGGGAGCTGTTTTTT. Translated, it gives CASSLACGTDNTGELFF.

As to this clonotype: Being one base from a much bigger clone, this may be a read error. The V gene is TRBV6-5, the J gene TRBJ2-7; a weak D match, TRBD2 (6 bases). V lost 0 bases to trimming and J lost 3 bases, with 21 bases between them. In germline, CDR1 is MNHEY, CDR2 SVGAGI. This CDR3 region has 18 residues. CDR3 sequence: CASSYSKIREAGGYEQYF. As DNA, the CDR3 is TGTGCCAGCAGTTACTCGAAGATTAGGGAGGCCGGGGGCTACGAGCAGTACTTC.

Remarks on this clonotype: A much larger clone sits a single nucleotide away, making a read error possible. V gene TRBV29-1 combines with J gene TRBJ2-3, with 15 bases matching TRBD2. The CDR3 has 16 amino acids. CDR1 SQVTM and CDR2 ANQGSEA come from the germline V gene. CDR3 loop: CNVGGTSGRTSDTQYF. CDR3 coding DNA: TGCAACGTTGGGGGGACTAGCGGGAGGACCTCAGATACGCAGTATTTT.

Concerning this clonotype: Being one base from a much bigger clone, this may be a read error. The chain links TRBV6-2 or TRBV6-3 to TRBJ1-1; D is uncertain. This CDR3 spans 13 amino acids. V dropped 0 bases and J dropped 5 bases, with 7 bases sitting between them. Germline values: CDR1 MNHEY, CDR2 SVGEGT. CDR3 loop: CASSYSLGTEAFF. In DNA form, the CDR3 reads TGTGCCAGCAGTTACTCGCTGGGAACTGAAGCTTTCTTT.